A single sample is the source of the 6 T cell receptor beta chains below, sequenced in a study of PD-1 blockade in mismatch repair-deficient tumors. Profiling relied on immunoSEQ multiplex PCR, and the TCRdb table lists in-frame clones only, not all of them. This sample has some 120,000 clones, with around 83% found just once. This material consisted of peripheral blood, taken 44 weeks after starting pembrolizumab. The receptors come from an adult with mismatch repair-deficient cancer.

To note about this clone: Distinct nucleotide sequences in the sample also encode this CDR3. The J gene is TRBJ2-5, the V gene TRBV28, with no clear D. The CDR3 is 11 amino acids. Looked up from germline, CDR1 is MDHEN and CDR2 is SYDVKM. V was shortened by 1 base and J by 5 bases, with 2 bases between the two germline ends. DNA for the CDR3: TGTGCCAGCAGTTTATATGAGACCCAGTACTTC. It translates to CASSLYETQYF.

This clone turned up a few times. The chain carries TRBV19 and TRBJ2-7; 8 positions agree with TRBD2. V gave up 3 bases and J gave up 7 bases; unmatched junction bases: 11. The CDR3 extends over 15 amino acids. Germline CDR1 is LNHDA and CDR2 is SQIVND (reference sequence). The CDR3 DNA is TGTGCCAGTAGTATGACGGTTAGCGGGACTAAAGAGCAGTACTTC. Its translation is CASSMTVSGTKEQYF. The full variable domain, completed using reference TRBV19 and TRBJ2-7, is DGGITQSPKYLFRKEGQNVTLSCEQNLNHDAMYWYRQDPGQGLRLIYYSQIVNDFQKGDIAEGYSVSREKKESFPLTVTSAQKNPTAFYLCASSMTVSGTKEQYFGPGTRLTVT.

The chain couples TRBV19 to TRBJ2-4; possibly TRBD2 for D (5 bases). This CDR3 has 13 residues. Trimming took 4 bases from V and 9 from J, leaving 13 bases between them. Germline CDR1 reads LNHDA; CDR2 reads SQIVND (reference sequence). DNA for the CDR3: TGTGCCAGTAGTACATCGGGGTCTGTCATTCAGTACTTC. This translates into CASSTSGSVIQYF.

The chain links TRBV29-1 to TRBJ2-5, with unresolved D. Germline values: CDR1 SQVTM, CDR2 ANQGSEA. CDR3 size: 15 residues. V shed 0 bases and J shed 2 bases, with 13 bases lying between them. In nucleotides, the CDR3 is TGCAGCGTTGAAGATCTATTGACCCTTCAAGAGACCCAGTACTTC. Its protein product is CSVEDLLTLQETQYF.

This chain links TRBV7-9 with TRBJ1-3, with 7 bases that match TRBD1. The CDR3 covers 18 residues. From germline, CDR1 is SEHNR and CDR2 FQNEAQ (reference sequence). J was trimmed by 0 bases and V by 4 bases; bases with no gene match: 12. CDR3 sequence (DNA): TGTGCCAGCAGCTCTCCTGGGGACAGAAAACTCTCTGGAAACACCATATATTTT. Translation: CASSSPGDRKLSGNTIYF. The full variable domain, its missing parts supplied by reference TRBV7-9 and TRBJ1-3, is DTGVSQNPRHKITKRGQNVTFRCDPISEHNRLYWYRQTLGQGPEFLTYFQNEAQLEKSRLLSDRFSAERPKGSFSTLEIQRTEQGDSAMYLCASSSPGDRKLSGNTIYFGEGSWLTVV.

This chain joins TRBV7-9 and TRBJ2-7; D not certain. The germline CDR1 and CDR2 sequences are SEHNR and FQNEAQ (reference sequence). This CDR3 region has 15 residues. V was cut by 2 bases and J by 1 base, with 12 bases left in between. CDR3 coding DNA: TGTGCCAGCAGCTTATTCCGGGCTATGTCCTACGAGCAGTACTTC. Its protein is CASSLFRAMSYEQYF.